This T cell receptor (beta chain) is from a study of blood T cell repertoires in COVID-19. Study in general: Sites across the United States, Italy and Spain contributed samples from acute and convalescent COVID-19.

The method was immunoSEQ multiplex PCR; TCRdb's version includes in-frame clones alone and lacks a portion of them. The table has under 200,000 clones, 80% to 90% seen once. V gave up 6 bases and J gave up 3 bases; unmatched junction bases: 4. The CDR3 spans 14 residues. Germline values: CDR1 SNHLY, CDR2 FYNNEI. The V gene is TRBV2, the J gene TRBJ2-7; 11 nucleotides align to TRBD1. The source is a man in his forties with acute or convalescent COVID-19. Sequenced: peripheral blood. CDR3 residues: CASSPGQGVYEQYF. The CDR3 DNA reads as TGTGCCAGCAGCCCGGGACAGGGGGTCTACGAGCAGTACTTC.